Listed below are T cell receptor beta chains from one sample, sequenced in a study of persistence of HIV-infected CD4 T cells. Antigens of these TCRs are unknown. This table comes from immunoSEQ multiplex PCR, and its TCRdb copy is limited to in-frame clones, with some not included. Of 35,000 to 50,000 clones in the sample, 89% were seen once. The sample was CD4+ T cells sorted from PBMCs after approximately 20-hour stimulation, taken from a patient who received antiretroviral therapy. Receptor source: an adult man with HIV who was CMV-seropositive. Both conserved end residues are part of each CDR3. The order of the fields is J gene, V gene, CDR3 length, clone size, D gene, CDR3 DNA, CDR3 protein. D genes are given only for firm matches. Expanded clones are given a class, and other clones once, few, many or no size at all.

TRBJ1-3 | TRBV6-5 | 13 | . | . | TGTGCCAGCTCTTCCGCGGGGAGAAACACCATATATTTT | CASSSAGRNTIYF
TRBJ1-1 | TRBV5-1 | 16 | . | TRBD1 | TGCGCCAGCAGCGTGGGACAGGGGGCGCCTCGCACTGAAGCTTTCTTT | CASSVGQGAPRTEAFF
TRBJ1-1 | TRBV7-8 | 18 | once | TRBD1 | TGTGCCAGCAGCTCCCTTCCAGCCAATCAGGGGGTGAACACTGAAGCTTTCTTT | CASSSLPANQGVNTEAFF
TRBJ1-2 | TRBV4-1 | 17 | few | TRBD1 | TGCGCCAGCAGCCAAGAGGCCAAACAGGGGGCGGGAGTTGGCTACACCTTC | CASSQEAKQGAGVGYTF
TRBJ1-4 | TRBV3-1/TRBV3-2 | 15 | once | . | TGTGCCAGCAGCCAAGTGTCGACGCATAATGAAAAACTGTTTTTT | CASSQVSTHNEKLFF
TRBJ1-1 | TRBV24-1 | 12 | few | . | TGTGCCACCAGTAGGCCTCGCCCTGAAGCTTTCTTT | CATSRPRPEAFF
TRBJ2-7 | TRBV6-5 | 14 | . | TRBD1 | TGTGCCAGCAGTTTGGACAGGAGCTCCTACGAGCAGTACTTC | CASSLDRSSYEQYF
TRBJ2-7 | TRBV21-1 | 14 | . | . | TGTGCCAGCAGCACGTCGGGACAGTTCTACGAGCAGTACTTC | CASSTSGQFYEQYF
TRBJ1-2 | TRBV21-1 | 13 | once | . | TGTGCCAGCAGCAGGACAGGGTTAGATGGCTACACCTTC | CASSRTGLDGYTF
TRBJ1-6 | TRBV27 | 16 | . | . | TGTGCCAGCAGTTTATCCAGGGCATCCTATAATTCACCCCTCCACTTT | CASSLSRASYNSPLHF
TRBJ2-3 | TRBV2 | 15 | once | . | TGTGCCAGCAGTGCCCGCCGGATACTCACAGATACGCAGTATTTT | CASSARRILTDTQYF
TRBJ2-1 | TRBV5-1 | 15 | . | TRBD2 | TGCGCCAGCAGCCCCAGCGGGGGGGCCCCCGATGAGCAGTTCTTC | CASSPSGGAPDEQFF
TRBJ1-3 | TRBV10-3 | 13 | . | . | TGTGCCATCAGTGGACTTGATAGAAACACCATATATTTT | CAISGLDRNTIYF
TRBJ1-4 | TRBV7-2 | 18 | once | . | TGTGCCAGCAGCTTAGTGTATCCGGGGGCGACGGCTAATGAAAAACTGTTTTTT | CASSLVYPGATANEKLFF
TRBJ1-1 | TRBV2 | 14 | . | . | TGTGCCAGCAGTCTGCGACACGTCAACACTGAAGCTTTCTTT | CASSLRHVNTEAFF
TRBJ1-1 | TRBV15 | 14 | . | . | TGTGCCACCAGCAGAGAGGGGAAGAACACTGAAGCTTTCTTT | CATSREGKNTEAFF
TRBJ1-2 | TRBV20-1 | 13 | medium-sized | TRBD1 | TGCAGTGCTAGTGAGACAGGGGCCTATGGCTACACCTTC | CSASETGAYGYTF
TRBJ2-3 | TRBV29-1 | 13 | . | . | TGCAGCGAGGGGTTCCGGGGCACAGATACGCAGTATTTT | CSEGFRGTDTQYF
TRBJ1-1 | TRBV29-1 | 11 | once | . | TGCAGCGTTGGGGGTGGCACTGAAGCTTTCTTT | CSVGGGTEAFF
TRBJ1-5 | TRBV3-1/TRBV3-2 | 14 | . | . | TGTGCCAGCAGCCAGTCCGGGACTCATCAGCCCCAGCATTTT | CASSQSGTHQPQHF
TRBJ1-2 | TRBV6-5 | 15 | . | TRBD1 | TGTGCCAGCAGTTACTCGGGACAGGGAAACTATGGCTACACCTTC | CASSYSGQGNYGYTF
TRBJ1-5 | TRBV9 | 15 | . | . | TGTGCCAGCAGCGTAGATGCGGCGGGGCGACGACCCCAGCATTTT | CASSVDAAGRRPQHF
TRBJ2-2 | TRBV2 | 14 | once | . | TGTGCCAGCAGCCAGGGTCGAGGCACCGGGGAGCTGTTTTTT | CASSQGRGTGELFF
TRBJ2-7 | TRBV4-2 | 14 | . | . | TGTGCCAGCAGCCCCTCAAGGGGAGACTACGAGCAGTACTTC | CASSPSRGDYEQYF
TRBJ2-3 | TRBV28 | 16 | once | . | TGTGCCAGCAGTTTAGACCAGGCCCCAAGCACAGATACGCAGTATTTT | CASSLDQAPSTDTQYF
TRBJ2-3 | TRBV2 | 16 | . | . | TGTGCCAGCAGCCCCGGGACAACCCGAATCACAGATACGCAGTATTTT | CASSPGTTRITDTQYF
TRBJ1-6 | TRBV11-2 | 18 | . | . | TGTGCCAGCAGCCCCGCCGGGAGGGTGGGGTCCTATAATTCACCCCTCCACTTT | CASSPAGRVGSYNSPLHF
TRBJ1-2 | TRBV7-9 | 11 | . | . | TGTGCCAGCAGCTTCGGGGGGGGCTACACCTTC | CASSFGGGYTF
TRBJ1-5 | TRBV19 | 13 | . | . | TGTGCCAGTAGTATAGATCTTGACCAGCCCCAGCATTTT | CASSIDLDQPQHF
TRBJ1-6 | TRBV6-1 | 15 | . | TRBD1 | TGTGCCAGCAGTGAACAGGGGGGGGAGAATTCACCCCTCCACTTT | CASSEQGGENSPLHF
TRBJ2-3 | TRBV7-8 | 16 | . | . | TGTGCCAGCAGTCCCGCTAACAGACCCGTGGCAGATACGCAGTATTTT | CASSPANRPVADTQYF
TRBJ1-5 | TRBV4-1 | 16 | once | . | TGCGCCAGCAGCCAAGATCACGGGGGGGGCAATCAGCCCCAGCATTTT | CASSQDHGGGNQPQHF
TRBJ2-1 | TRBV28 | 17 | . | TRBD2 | TGTGCCAGCAGTTCTCCTCGGACTAGCGGGAGGAACAATGAGCAGTTCTTC | CASSSPRTSGRNNEQFF
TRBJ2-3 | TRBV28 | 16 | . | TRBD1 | TGTGCCAGCAGTTTTCAGGGGGCTCCTGGCACAGATACGCAGTATTTT | CASSFQGAPGTDTQYF
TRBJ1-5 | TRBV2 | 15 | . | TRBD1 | TGTGCCAGCAGCCCGGGACAGGCTAATAATCAGCCCCAGCATTTT | CASSPGQANNQPQHF
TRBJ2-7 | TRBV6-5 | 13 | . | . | TGTGCCAGCAGTTTCCCAGGCCCCTACGAGCAGTACTTC | CASSFPGPYEQYF
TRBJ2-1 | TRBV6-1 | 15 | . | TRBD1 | TGTGCCAGCAGTGAGCAGGGGGCCACCTACAATGAGCAGTTCTTC | CASSEQGATYNEQFF
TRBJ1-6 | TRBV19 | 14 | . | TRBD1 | TGTGCCAGTAGTACCGGGACAGCTAATTCACCCCTCCACTTT | CASSTGTANSPLHF
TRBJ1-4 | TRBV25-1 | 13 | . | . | TGTGCCAGCAAGTACGGACCGAGCGAAAAACTGTTTTTT | CASKYGPSEKLFF
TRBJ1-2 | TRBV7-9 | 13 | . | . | TGTGCCAGCAATAGAGACGGATACTATGGCTACACCTTC | CASNRDGYYGYTF